This TCR beta chain was sequenced in a study of cytomegalovirus exposure and HLA in healthy donors (dated by TCRdb to 2016 to 2017). Concerning the study at large: In an earlier analysis of 550 to 750 of the donors, about 260 Gb of sequence data and 117 million unique TCR beta sequences from 150 million to 200 million T cells were reported. Besides the first cohort of approximately 670 subjects, a separate validation cohort made up of roughly 130 different subjects was used. Typing coverage differed by locus: A, B, C, DRB1 and DQB1 were typed in roughly 629-630 donors, DQA1 in around 500, DPA1 in some 600, and DPB1 in around 440. Using immunosequencing, the study profiled T cell repertoires from about 620 subjects and related those repertoires to cytomegalovirus serostatus. Rather than using new phenotypic data, the later analysis identified candidate immune exposures from TCR beta sequences and from how often those sequences occurred across donors. About 330 gigabases of sequencing data and 75 million to 85 million unique TCR sequences made up an early release that covered several hundred HLA-typed donors. On average, about 200,000 unique TCR beta nucleotide sequences were sequenced per donor among more than 350 genotyped donors of the cohort, with 15% to 20% of those sequences being non-productive. About five DR-DQ haplotypes were handled as single units for association and clustering, since linkage in the cohort was strong. Donor age, sex, ethnicity and CMV serostatus were compiled alongside the repertoire data. The study aimed to test whether signatures of past pathogen exposure could be identified by cataloging public T cell receptors. Of the 300 to 450 genotyped donors, about 80% fell in the genetic ancestry cluster associated with self-reported Caucasian donors. An earlier analysis of 587 of the donors used high-throughput TCR beta sequencing to judge whether each TCR beta V gene segment behaved as functional or pseudogenic. The study combined high-throughput TCR immunosequencing, statistical association of individual TCRs with disease status, and machine learning to predict cytomegalovirus infection status. A later analysis re-analyzed previously published TCR beta repertoires from approximately 700 donors and added high-resolution HLA genotyping to study TCR occurrence patterns. HLA typing included class I and class II loci at four-digit resolution. All discovery cohort repertoires had been generated on a single sequencing platform. Genome-wide SNP genotypes for about 65% of the 666 donors were used in a later genetic analysis, which treated that subset as a discovery cohort. Study-level results and caveats: Specific HLA alleles were associated with 15,000 to 20,000 TCR beta sequences at a false discovery rate of 0.05 in a later analysis. Most CMV-associated TCR beta chains appeared to be HLA-restricted in a later analysis, and the HLA associations seemed to be driven largely by CMV exposure. The cohort was sequenced for TCR beta chains only, and without alpha or paired-chain data the features that could be detected were limited. Presence/absence analyses assumed roughly uniform sequencing depth across donors, an assumption that may not hold. A later analysis reported that several top co-occurrence clusters appeared linked to parvovirus B19, influenza, CMV and Epstein-Barr virus. In a later analysis, TCR association rates were found to vary across HLA loci, with the most associated TCRs seen for DRB1 alleles and the fewest for HLA-C alleles. The earlier analysis of almost 600 of the donors excluded some 15 rarely observed V segments, including chromosome 9 orphons, because counts were too low. A later genetic analysis associated a missense DCLRE1C variant with V-gene and J-gene trimming of TCR beta chains, and an independent cohort replicated the association. Most TCR sequences were observed very rarely across donors, whereas some public TCRs were present in many individuals. The authors suggested that the approach could potentially be generalized to other disease states and immunological phenotypes. For the cohort, immune exposure information was limited to CMV serostatus. A total of roughly 160 TCR beta chains were listed by the study as associated with cytomegalovirus. In a later analysis, HLA-associated TCR beta chains showed more clonal expansion and lower generation probabilities than non-associated chains that were equally common. In vitro tests confirmed that three of the cytomegalovirus-associated TCR beta chains recognize cytomegalovirus antigens. Strong co-occurrence of HLA alleles, especially DR and DQ, made assigning TCR associations to individual alleles difficult. The classifier was reported to diagnose cytomegalovirus status with high specificity and sensitivity in both the original cohort and the validation cohort. Correlated functional status among segregating V segments might reflect linkage disequilibrium, but an unknown experimental factor could not be ruled out. A later genetic analysis reported fewer N-insertions in productive TCRs among donors in an Asian-associated ancestry cluster than the roughly 650-donor mean. Some IMGT-functional V segments, including TRBV6-2 and TRBV6-3, could not be distinguished by the 87-base-pair reads and were therefore excluded. A group of highly shared sequence variants was considered likely to be a technical artifact of the sequencing pipeline. A further reported finding was that TCR beta sequences accurately predicted the HLA-A and HLA-B alleles for most subjects in the first cohort. Because HLA typing was unavailable for some donors at each locus, only the typed subset was used in association tests. In an earlier analysis of approximately 590 of the donors, most TCR beta V segments were observed in productive rearrangements about 90% or about 30% of the time, broadly matching IMGT annotations.

CDR1 and CDR2 are read off the germline V gene as LGHNA and YSLEER. Including the terminal cysteine and phenylalanine, the CDR3 comprises 17 residues. Only CDR3 DNA remains: 51 bases, in frame from the first base. Trimmed from V: 3 bases; trimmed from J: 5 bases; junction bases lacking a gene match: 9. The cohort comprised fewer than 700 healthy bone marrow donors. At the time of sampling, all cohort members were nominally healthy, though unrecorded immune exposures were likely present. The donor was CMV seropositive and was included in the group of 250 to 300 seropositive cohort members. A peripheral blood sample was provided by each donor, and peripheral blood mononuclear cells were used for TCR beta sequencing. Genomic DNA extraction from the blood cell samples was performed with the Qiagen DNeasy Blood Extraction Kit. The library was produced with the immunoSEQ multiplex PCR assay. For the multiplex PCR, a mixture combining 60 forward primers for TCR Vbeta segments and 13 reverse primers for TCR Jbeta segments was used. The CDR3 region of rearranged TCR beta genes was amplified from genomic DNA with a multiplex PCR assay. The Illumina HiSeq System was used to sequence the amplified TCR beta libraries as 87-base-pair reads. The published analysis was carried out like this. Across the 670 or so repertoires, a later analysis counted tens of millions of unique TCR beta chains, approximately 10 million of which were shared by at least two donors. Raw reads were error-corrected and collapsed into unique sequences by a nearest-neighbor algorithm in which closely related sequences were merged to remove PCR and sequencing errors. V, D and J gene segments were assigned by aligning CDR3 sequences to IMGT reference sequences. For a sequence to be retained, a match of at least six nucleotides to both a V gene segment and a J gene segment was required. A rearrangement counted as productive if the CDR3 had no stop codons and remained in frame with V and J, and every other rearrangement counted as non-productive. Following IMGT convention, CDR3 was defined as the stretch from the second conserved V-encoded cysteine up to the conserved J-encoded phenylalanine. In an earlier analysis of around 600 of the donors, sequences lacking an unambiguous match to a single V gene segment were excluded. An earlier analysis of roughly 590 of the donors called V segments functional above 56.7% productive rearrangements and segregating when the between-donor standard deviation exceeded 5%. A statistical classification framework was built to diagnose cytomegalovirus status from the catalog of TCR beta chain sequences. V and J gene assignment, in a later analysis, came from comparing TCR nucleotide sequences with IMGT/GENE-DB human TR gene sequences. The TCRdist pipeline was used in a later analysis to assign CDR3 sequences and most-parsimonious VDJ recombination scenarios. A later analysis defined each TCR beta chain by its CDR3 amino acid sequence plus V-gene family, and excluded reads lacking a unique V-gene family. As a way to deal with suspected cross-contamination and a sequencing artifact, a later analysis dropped 592 nucleotide sequences that were highly shared and had low generation probability. In a later analysis, a clonal expansion index for each public chain was calculated from normalized within-repertoire ranks of inferred template counts. Generation probabilities in a later analysis came from a VDJ recombination model fitted to out-of-frame rearrangements, and those results were checked against IGoR. Hypergeometric tests were used in a later analysis to score TCR-TCR, TCR-HLA and TCR-CMV co-occurrence, with a repertoire-size bias correction applied to the TCR pairs. False discovery rates were estimated in a later analysis by permuting HLA or CMV assignments 20 times. In a later analysis, co-occurring TCRs were grouped with DBSCAN, and TCRdist sequence similarity was added when clustering was performed within HLA-allele-positive subsets. Repertoires with fewer than 30,000 or more than 120,000 public chains were left out of co-occurrence clustering, as were four to six repertoires with anomalous nucleotide sharing. TCRdb re-hosts the immuneACCESS table, in-frame sequences only. Its copies lack some clones; in the studies checked, an unresolved V gene accounts for under half of them, and the cause for the rest is not known. The DNA gave D and trimming, while V, J and clone size come from that table. The table for this sample lists a few hundred thousand clones; more than 60% of them were counted only once. Of the sample, 2.5% to 3% falls within the top ten clones.

Notes on this clone: Its antigen is still unknown. Per-nucleotide qualities are absent, and no much larger clonotype sits a single base away.

The sequenced sample was PBMCs. The sequence derives from a woman aged 60-75 years in good health and CMV-seropositive. The chain employs TRBV4-3 and TRBJ2-2, with TRBD2 matching 10 junction bases. The CDR3 here reads CASSQDSGGRGTGELFF. Read as DNA, the sequence is TGCGCCAGCAGCCAGGATAGCGGGGGGAGAGGGACCGGGGAGCTGTTTTTT.